These T cell receptor beta chains were read from a single sample in a study of response to subunit inactivated influenza vaccine. One entry per CDR3 protein, called by TCRdb with MiXCR from the RT-PCR reads. This table has more than 600,000 distinct CDR3 sequences, about a fifth appearing once. Sample: PBMCs from blood, taken 5 days after vaccination. Receptor source: a man between 45 and 60 years old who received an inactivated influenza vaccine. Each CDR3 is given with its conserved first and last residue. A D gene is named only where the DNA matches it firmly. Size values are once, few and many counts, or a class for expanded clones, and some rows have none.

CDR3 DNA: TGTGCCACCAGCAGGGACAATAACTTGTTCGCCGGGGAGCTGTTTTTT
CDR3 protein: CATSRDNNLFAGELFF
J gene: TRBJ2-2
clone size: many
V gene: TRBV15
D gene: NA

CDR3 DNA: TGTGCCAGCAGTTCCCTCGCCGGGACAGGGGAATGGGACTATGGCTACACCTTC
CDR3 protein: CASSSLAGTGEWDYGYTF
J gene: TRBJ1-2
clone size: NA
V gene: TRBV27
D gene: TRBD1

CDR3 DNA: TGTGCCAGCAGCTCCGGGGTCTCGTGGGAATACAGCACAGATACGCAGTATTTT
CDR3 protein: CASSSGVSWEYSTDTQYF
J gene: TRBJ2-3
clone size: NA
V gene: TRBV7-8
D gene: NA

CDR3 DNA: TGTGCCAGCAGTTTACCCAACCAGGGGATGAGCTCTGGGGCCAACGTCCTGACTTTC
CDR3 protein: CASSLPNQGMSSGANVLTF
J gene: TRBJ2-6
clone size: few
V gene: TRBV28
D gene: NA

CDR3 DNA: TGTGCCAGCAGTCCTACTAGCGCACAAGAGACCCAGTACTTC
CDR3 protein: CASSPTSAQETQYF
J gene: TRBJ2-5
clone size: NA
V gene: TRBV12-3/TRBV12-4
D gene: TRBD2

CDR3 DNA: TGTGCCAGCACCCCGCGGCTAGAAGAGACCCAGTACTTC
CDR3 protein: CASTPRLEETQYF
J gene: TRBJ2-5
clone size: NA
V gene: TRBV3-1
D gene: NA

CDR3 DNA: TGTGCCAGCAGCCCCACCCAGGGCTATGGCTACACCTTC
CDR3 protein: CASSPTQGYGYTF
J gene: TRBJ1-2
clone size: few
V gene: TRBV6-1
D gene: NA

CDR3 DNA: TGCAGTGCTCGGACTAGCGGGCTCACCTACGAGCAGTACTTC
CDR3 protein: CSARTSGLTYEQYF
J gene: TRBJ2-7
clone size: NA
V gene: TRBV20-1
D gene: TRBD2

CDR3 DNA: TGTGCCAGCAGCCAACTTATCCCGGGACAGGGATGGACTGAAGCTTTCTTT
CDR3 protein: CASSQLIPGQGWTEAFF
J gene: TRBJ1-1
clone size: NA
V gene: TRBV14
D gene: TRBD1

CDR3 DNA: TGCAGCGTTGAAGCGGTTGTGGGTAGCGGGAGGACAGATACGCAGTATTTT
CDR3 protein: CSVEAVVGSGRTDTQYF
J gene: TRBJ2-3
clone size: NA
V gene: TRBV29-1
D gene: TRBD2

CDR3 DNA: TGCGCCAGCAGCCAAGATCGGGATATTCCCGGTGGGGCCTCTTACGAAAAACTGTTTTTT
CDR3 protein: CASSQDRDIPGGASYEKLFF
J gene: TRBJ1-4
clone size: few
V gene: TRBV4-3
D gene: NA

CDR3 DNA: TGTGCCAGCAGCTTGGTTATTCGGTGGGGACAGGACGAGGACACCGGGGAGCTGTTTTTT
CDR3 protein: CASSLVIRWGQDEDTGELFF
J gene: TRBJ2-2
clone size: many
V gene: TRBV5-6
D gene: TRBD1

CDR3 DNA: TGTGCCAGCAGTTCCCCGTGGACAGGGGGCTACGAGCAGTACTTC
CDR3 protein: CASSSPWTGGYEQYF
J gene: TRBJ2-7
clone size: NA
V gene: TRBV28
D gene: TRBD1

CDR3 DNA: TGCGCCAGCAGCTTGGATCCCCACGGTGAAGCTTTCTTT
CDR3 protein: CASSLDPHGEAFF
J gene: TRBJ1-1
clone size: NA
V gene: TRBV5-1
D gene: NA

CDR3 DNA: TGTGCCAGCAGCTCTAGCGGGGCGGCTTACAATGAGCAGTTCTTC
CDR3 protein: CASSSSGAAYNEQFF
J gene: TRBJ2-1
clone size: few
V gene: TRBV7-9
D gene: TRBD2

CDR3 DNA: TGTGCCAGCAGTTTAAAGTCAGATACGCAGTATTTT
CDR3 protein: CASSLKSDTQYF
J gene: TRBJ2-3
clone size: NA
V gene: TRBV12-3/TRBV12-4
D gene: NA

CDR3 DNA: TGCAGTGCTAGATCAGGGATTGGGGCCAACGTCCTGACTTTC
CDR3 protein: CSARSGIGANVLTF
J gene: TRBJ2-6
clone size: few
V gene: TRBV20-1
D gene: NA

CDR3 DNA: TGTGCCACCAGTGATCGGGGCTGGACTAGCGGGAATGAGCAGTTCTTC
CDR3 protein: CATSDRGWTSGNEQFF
J gene: TRBJ2-1
clone size: few
V gene: TRBV24-1
D gene: TRBD2

CDR3 DNA: TGTGCCAGCAGCCCAAGGACTAGCGGGACCTCCTACAATGAGCAGTTCTTC
CDR3 protein: CASSPRTSGTSYNEQFF
J gene: TRBJ2-1
clone size: few
V gene: TRBV7-8
D gene: TRBD2

CDR3 DNA: TGTGCCACCAGTGCGGGAGCGATACGAGGCAATGAGCAGTTCTTC
CDR3 protein: CATSAGAIRGNEQFF
J gene: TRBJ2-1
clone size: few
V gene: TRBV24-1
D gene: NA

CDR3 DNA: TGTGCCAGCAGCTACCTGTGGACAGGGCCCCAAGAGACCCAGTACTTC
CDR3 protein: CASSYLWTGPQETQYF
J gene: TRBJ2-5
clone size: once
V gene: TRBV7-2
D gene: TRBD1

CDR3 DNA: TGTGCCAGCAGCTTACTGGACAGGGGCACTGAAGCTTTCTTT
CDR3 protein: CASSLLDRGTEAFF
J gene: TRBJ1-1
clone size: many
V gene: TRBV7-8
D gene: TRBD1

CDR3 DNA: TGTGCCAGCAGCTTAGATCTAGCCAAAAACATTCAGTACTTC
CDR3 protein: CASSLDLAKNIQYF
J gene: TRBJ2-4
clone size: NA
V gene: TRBV11-2
D gene: NA

CDR3 DNA: TGTGCCAGCAGAGCCCCCGGGACAGGAATTGCAGATACGCAGTATTTT
CDR3 protein: CASRAPGTGIADTQYF
J gene: TRBJ2-3
clone size: few
V gene: TRBV6-1
D gene: TRBD1

CDR3 DNA: TGCGCCAGCAGCCCACTAGCGGGGGGGCCTCCACAAGAGACCCAGTACTTC
CDR3 protein: CASSPLAGGPPQETQYF
J gene: TRBJ2-5
clone size: NA
V gene: TRBV4-1
D gene: TRBD2

CDR3 DNA: TGTGCCAGCAGTTACGTTAAGACTGAAGCTTTCTTT
CDR3 protein: CASSYVKTEAFF
J gene: TRBJ1-1
clone size: many
V gene: TRBV12-3/TRBV12-4
D gene: NA

CDR3 DNA: TGTGCCAGCACACTAGCGGTGTACAATGAGCAGTTCTTC
CDR3 protein: CASTLAVYNEQFF
J gene: TRBJ2-1
clone size: NA
V gene: TRBV12-3/TRBV12-4
D gene: TRBD2

CDR3 DNA: TGTGCCAGCAGCCCTCCCAGGGGGCTTTCCTACAATGAGCAGTTCTTC
CDR3 protein: CASSPPRGLSYNEQFF
J gene: TRBJ2-1
clone size: NA
V gene: TRBV7-9
D gene: TRBD1

CDR3 DNA: TGCGCCAGCAGCTTGCTCGCGGGAGGGGTTGGGTACAATGAGCAGTTCTTC
CDR3 protein: CASSLLAGGVGYNEQFF
J gene: TRBJ2-1
clone size: NA
V gene: TRBV5-1
D gene: TRBD2

CDR3 DNA: TGTGCCAGCAGCCAAACGGGACAGAACACTGAAGCTTTCTTT
CDR3 protein: CASSQTGQNTEAFF
J gene: TRBJ1-1
clone size: NA
V gene: TRBV4-2
D gene: NA

CDR3 DNA: TGTGCCATCAGTGATACTAACCAACCCACAGATACGCAGTATTTT
CDR3 protein: CAISDTNQPTDTQYF
J gene: TRBJ2-3
clone size: many
V gene: TRBV10-3
D gene: NA

CDR3 DNA: TGTGCCAGCAGCGTCGGGACAGCCACAGATACGCAGTATTTT
CDR3 protein: CASSVGTATDTQYF
J gene: TRBJ2-3
clone size: NA
V gene: TRBV9
D gene: TRBD1

CDR3 DNA: TGTGCCTGGAAGGGGACAGGGATATGGACTGAAGCTTTCTTT
CDR3 protein: CAWKGTGIWTEAFF
J gene: TRBJ1-1
clone size: once
V gene: TRBV30
D gene: TRBD1

CDR3 DNA: TGTGCCAGCAGTCAAGGGGGTCACATGCCCCATCAGCCCCAGCATTTT
CDR3 protein: CASSQGGHMPHQPQHF
J gene: TRBJ1-5
clone size: few
V gene: TRBV6-2/TRBV6-3
D gene: NA

CDR3 DNA: TGTGCCATCAGCTCGGACGGAACATATGGCTACACCTTC
CDR3 protein: CAISSDGTYGYTF
J gene: TRBJ1-2
clone size: few
V gene: TRBV10-3
D gene: NA

CDR3 DNA: TGTGCCAGCAGCAGGCCAGCATTGGCACAGGGGATAACCGGGGAGCTGTTTTTT
CDR3 protein: CASSRPALAQGITGELFF
J gene: TRBJ2-2
clone size: NA
V gene: TRBV5-6
D gene: TRBD1

CDR3 DNA: TGTGCCAGCAGCGTAGGGGTAACCTACGAGCAGTACTTC
CDR3 protein: CASSVGVTYEQYF
J gene: TRBJ2-7
clone size: NA
V gene: TRBV9
D gene: NA

CDR3 DNA: TGCGCCAGCAGCGGCCGTGGACAGGGGGCGGTTTACGAGCAGTACTTC
CDR3 protein: CASSGRGQGAVYEQYF
J gene: TRBJ2-7
clone size: NA
V gene: TRBV4-1
D gene: TRBD1

CDR3 DNA: TGTGCCATCAGTGAATGGGGGTGGGACACTGAAGCTTTCTTT
CDR3 protein: CAISEWGWDTEAFF
J gene: TRBJ1-1
clone size: NA
V gene: TRBV10-3
D gene: NA

CDR3 DNA: TGTGCCAGCAGCTCCAGCGGGGGGACGCAGTATTTT
CDR3 protein: CASSSSGGTQYF
J gene: TRBJ2-3
clone size: few
V gene: TRBV7-7
D gene: TRBD2

CDR3 DNA: TGTGCCTGGAGTCAGGGCACCTACGAGCAGTACTTC
CDR3 protein: CAWSQGTYEQYF
J gene: TRBJ2-7
clone size: NA
V gene: TRBV30
D gene: NA

CDR3 DNA: TGTGCCAGCAGTGAACATGGCGGGGGGGCCCGAGAGACCCAGTACTTC
CDR3 protein: CASSEHGGGARETQYF
J gene: TRBJ2-5
clone size: few
V gene: TRBV25-1
D gene: TRBD2

CDR3 DNA: TGTGCCACAAGACTAGCGGACCACTACGAGCAGTACTTC
CDR3 protein: CATRLADHYEQYF
J gene: TRBJ2-7
clone size: few
V gene: TRBV15
D gene: TRBD2

CDR3 DNA: TGCAGCGCTGGGGGCAGGGCATACAATGAGCAGTTCTTC
CDR3 protein: CSAGGRAYNEQFF
J gene: TRBJ2-1
clone size: few
V gene: TRBV29-1
D gene: NA

CDR3 DNA: TGTGCCAGCTCACCGGCGGGGGAGAAGCAGTACTTC
CDR3 protein: CASSPAGEKQYF
J gene: TRBJ2-7
clone size: NA
V gene: TRBV18
D gene: TRBD2

CDR3 DNA: TGCAGCGTTGCAAAGACAGGGGGATCTTTTGGCTACACCTTC
CDR3 protein: CSVAKTGGSFGYTF
J gene: TRBJ1-2
clone size: few
V gene: TRBV29-1
D gene: TRBD1

CDR3 DNA: TGTGCCAGCAGGGGAGGAACAGGACCAGCCTACGAGCAGTACTTC
CDR3 protein: CASRGGTGPAYEQYF
J gene: TRBJ2-7
clone size: NA
V gene: TRBV6-2/TRBV6-3
D gene: NA

CDR3 DNA: TGTGCCAGCAGTCAACAGGGGATGAACACTGAAGCTTTCTTT
CDR3 protein: CASSQQGMNTEAFF
J gene: TRBJ1-1
clone size: many
V gene: TRBV6-1
D gene: TRBD1

CDR3 DNA: TGTGCCAGCAGTCCTCGGCAGGGGAAGGGCACAGATACGCAGTATTTT
CDR3 protein: CASSPRQGKGTDTQYF
J gene: TRBJ2-3
clone size: NA
V gene: TRBV27
D gene: NA

CDR3 DNA: TGTGCCAGCAGCAATTCGCGGACTAGCGGGAAATACTACGAGCAGTACTTC
CDR3 protein: CASSNSRTSGKYYEQYF
J gene: TRBJ2-7
clone size: NA
V gene: TRBV6-1
D gene: TRBD2